These 20 T cell receptor beta chains share one sample of origin, sequenced in a study of T-cell memory formation after mild COVID-19. TCRdb re-derived calls from the 5' RACE reads in MiXCR, one entry per CDR3 protein. Found here are some 120,000 distinct CDR3 sequences, around 6.3% of them singletons; the top ten hold 2% to 2.5%. The sequenced sample consisted of PBMCs or a T cell subset sorted from them (not recorded which). Receptor source: an adult woman who had mild COVID-19 (a few samples of this study predate the infection). Cell type and time point are not known.

This clonotype was picked up many times. This chain links TRBV7-9 with TRBJ1-5; D is perhaps TRBD1 (5 bases). The CDR3 loop spans 16 amino acids. V lost 1 base, J lost 1 base, and 11 bases lay in between. Looked up from germline, CDR1 is SEHNR and CDR2 is FQNEAQ (reference sequence). CDR3 bases: TGTGCCAGCAGCTTAGATCTTGGGGACAGCAATCAGCCCCAGCATTTT. Residues: CASSLDLGDSNQPQHF.

V usage is TRBV9 and J usage is TRBJ2-5, with D possibly TRBD2 on 5 matching bases. V lost 0 bases to trimming and J lost 4 bases, with 13 bases between them. CDR3 size: 15 residues. Looked up from germline, CDR1 is SGDLS and CDR2 is YYNGEE. The CDR3 protein is CASSVEEGMGETQYF. In DNA, the CDR3 is TGTGCCAGCAGCGTAGAAGAGGGAATGGGAGAGACCCAGTACTTC. Full variable domain (remainder filled in from reference TRBV9 and TRBJ2-5): DSGVTQTPKHLITATGQRVTLRCSPRSGDLSVYWYQQSLDQGLQFLIQYYNGEERAKGNILERFSAQQFPDLHSELNLSSLELGDSALYFCASSVEEGMGETQYFGPGTRLLVL.

This clonotype was observed a handful of times. This chain links TRBV12-3 or TRBV12-4 with TRBJ1-4, with D maybe TRBD1 (5 bases). Trimming stripped 6 bases from V and 0 bases from J, with 14 bases between. The CDR3 has 16 residues. CDR3 nucleotide sequence: TGTGCCAGCAGCCGGGAGGGGACTGCAACTAATGAAAAACTGTTTTTT. This encodes CASSREGTATNEKLFF.

The chain employs TRBV4-1 and TRBJ2-7; tentative D call: TRBD1 (5 bases). CDR1 and CDR2 from the germline V gene are MGHRA and YSYEKL. The length of the CDR3 is 15 residues. Deletions cut 6 bases from V and 1 base from J, with 16 bases between. DNA of the CDR3: TGCGCCAGCAGAGTCACAGGAGACATTTCCTACGAGCAGTACTTC. This encodes CASRVTGDISYEQYF.

A note on this clonotype: A junction end diverges from the germline sequence, so it may reflect a read error. J is TRBJ1-2 and V is TRBV24-1; no clear D. This CDR3 has 13 residues. Germline V gene data show CDR1 as KGHDR and CDR2 as SFDVKD. The CDR3 nucleotides read TGTGCCACCAGTGGAACGGCTGACTATGGCCACACCTTC. Its protein is CATSGTADYGHTF.

In its sample, this clonotype was seen many times. The gene calls are TRBV10-3 and TRBJ2-7; TRBD2 is a possible D gene (5 bases). Per the germline V gene, CDR1 is ENHRY and CDR2 is SYGVKD. Trimming shortened V by 4 bases and J by 2 bases, and 12 bases separated the two germline ends. This CDR3 has 14 residues. The CDR3 spells CAISATGSAYEQYF. CDR3 bases: TGTGCCATCAGTGCGACGGGATCCGCCTACGAGCAGTACTTC.

This clonotype was picked up a small number of times. The chain couples TRBV5-1 to TRBJ2-1; the D is unclear. The CDR3 has 15 amino acids. Germline CDR1 and CDR2: SGHRS and YFSETQ. Trimming took 5 bases from V and 5 from J, leaving 17 bases between them. CDR3 DNA: TGCGCCAGCAGTCATGGGTTGACACCTAACAATGAGCAGTTCTTC. It yields the protein CASSHGLTPNNEQFF.

CDR3 protein: CSAPQGVGYEQYF. CDR3 nucleotide sequence: TGCAGCGCACCCCAGGGTGTGGGGTACGAGCAGTACTTC. The genes are TRBV20-1 and TRBJ2-7; D may be TRBD1 (5 bases). CDR1 DFQATT and CDR2 SNEGSKA come from the germline V gene (reference sequence). The CDR3 is 13 amino acids.

This chain uses TRBV29-1 with TRBJ1-1, with 7 positions matching TRBD1. Unmatched junction bases numbered 4, after V lost 2 bases and J lost 4 bases. CDR1 SQVTM and CDR2 ANQGSEA come from the germline V gene. This CDR3 region has 13 residues. The CDR3 DNA is TGCAGCGTTGAATTGGCAGGGGGCACTGAAGCTTTCTTT. Amino acid sequence: CSVELAGGTEAFF.

The V call is TRBV12-3 or TRBV12-4, the J call TRBJ1-1; TRBD1 might be the D (6 bases). The CDR3 covers 15 residues. The V and J ends lost 4 bases and 4 bases respectively, with 16 bases between them. The CDR3 protein is CASSSYGTFGTEAFF. In DNA, the CDR3 is TGTGCCAGCAGTTCTTACGGGACATTTGGCACTGAAGCTTTCTTT.

The chain uses TRBV6-2 or TRBV6-3 and TRBJ1-5, with 10 nucleotides matching TRBD1. The germline CDR1 and CDR2 sequences are MNHEY and SVGEGT. J gave up 3 bases and V 7 bases, and 12 bases lay outside the gene matches. The CDR3 is 17 residues long. The CDR3, as DNA: TGTGCCAGCACTGAAGACAGGGGGCGAAGTTACAATCAGCCCCAGCATTTT. This sequence encodes CASTEDRGRSYNQPQHF.

This clonotype came up a few times. This chain joins TRBV7-2 and TRBJ2-1; 9 nucleotides match TRBD1. Germline CDR1 is SGHTA and CDR2 is FQGNSA. J lost 7 bases, V lost 1 base, and 5 bases had no gene match. CDR3 length equals 15 residues. CDR3 amino acids: CASSLGGTGRNEQFF. As DNA, the CDR3 is TGTGCCAGCAGCTTAGGAGGGACAGGGAGGAATGAGCAGTTCTTC.

The V call is TRBV3-1, the J call TRBJ2-1; 15 bases map to TRBD2. Germline values: CDR1 LGHDT, CDR2 YNNKEL (reference sequence). V was clipped by 0 bases and J by 6 bases; unmatched bases: 0. The CDR3 runs to 16 residues. The CDR3 here is CASSQEGLAGGNEQFF. In DNA form, the CDR3 reads TGTGCCAGCAGCCAAGAGGGACTAGCGGGGGGCAATGAGCAGTTCTTC.

There are many counts of this clonotype. The chain uses TRBV20-1 and TRBJ2-7; 9 bases line up with TRBD1. The V segment lost 6 bases and the J segment 6 bases; nucleotides outside the gene matches: 15. The CDR3 runs to 15 residues. Germline V gene data show CDR1 as DFQATT and CDR2 as SNEGSKA (reference sequence). The CDR3 DNA reads as TGCAGTGCCAGTAGGCACATAGACAGGGGGTCCGAGCAGTACTTC. This translates into CSASRHIDRGSEQYF.

This clonotype was detected a few times. The rearrangement uses TRBV2 and TRBJ2-3, with 9 bases lining up with TRBD2. CDR3 length: 15 amino acids. With 8 bases clipped from V and 0 bases from J, the junction kept 6 bases outside the gene matches. CDR1 SNHLY and CDR2 FYNNEI come from the germline V gene. The CDR3 nucleotides read TGTGCCAGCGTCCCTAGCGGGACTAGCACAGATACGCAGTATTTT. Protein product: CASVPSGTSTDTQYF.

This clonotype was counted ten times or more. The chain couples TRBV7-9 to TRBJ1-2; no clear D gene. CDR3 size: 13 residues. The germline V and J ends were trimmed by 3 bases and 3 bases, with 8 bases remaining between them. Looked up from germline, CDR1 is SEHNR and CDR2 is FQNEAQ (reference sequence). The CDR3: CASSLEPDYGYTF. CDR3 nucleotide sequence: TGTGCCAGCAGCTTGGAACCCGACTATGGCTACACCTTC.

The V call is TRBV9, the J call TRBJ2-7, with D uncertain. V was shortened by 0 bases and J by 0 bases, with 7 bases between the two germline ends. The CDR3 is 14 residues long. Germline lookup yields CDR1 SGDLS and CDR2 YYNGEE. The CDR3 spells CASSVGMNSYEQYF. In DNA form, the CDR3 reads TGTGCCAGCAGCGTAGGGATGAACTCCTACGAGCAGTACTTC.

Ten or more counts support this clonotype. The V gene is TRBV29-1, the J gene TRBJ1-1, with 7 bases lining up with TRBD1. Trimming removed 7 bases from V and 1 base from J; junction bases left unmatched: 6. The CDR3 runs 13 residues. The germline V gene has CDR1 SQVTM and CDR2 ANQGSEA. The chain's CDR3 is CSAQGVANTEAFF. CDR3 nucleotides: TGCAGCGCCCAGGGGGTAGCGAACACTGAAGCTTTCTTT.

The chain employs TRBV5-3 and TRBJ2-1; 7 bases line up with TRBD1. Being an ORF, TRBV5-3 has a function that is uncertain. The length of the CDR3 is 13 residues. Unmatched junction bases numbered 7, after V lost 7 bases and J lost 6 bases. This CDR3 reads CARPSNRGNEQFF. For the CDR3, the DNA is TGTGCCAGACCCTCTAACAGGGGCAATGAGCAGTTCTTC.

This clonotype was detected only a few times. The chain carries TRBV18 and TRBJ1-3; D is uncertain. This CDR3 is 15 amino acids long. V gave up 0 bases and J gave up 1 base, with 7 bases separating them. Germline V CDR1 and CDR2: KGHSH, LQKENI. CDR3 nucleotides: TGTGCCAGCTCACCACCGGACCATTCTGGAAACACCATATATTTT. This gives the protein CASSPPDHSGNTIYF.